The 11 T cell receptor beta chains below were found in one sample sequenced in a study of identical twins. TCRdb re-derived calls from the 5' RACE reads in MiXCR, one entry per CDR3 protein. Here the sample spans about 280,000 distinct CDR3 sequences, more than 6.5% being singletons. This same sample was also taken into another study, of yellow fever vaccine responses in identical twins.

Sequenced material: memory (CD45RO+) T cells sorted from blood. The source of these receptors is a young woman in good health.

This clonotype was recorded at least ten times. The chain carries TRBV6-5 and TRBJ2-7; possibly TRBD2 for D (6 bases). Germline CDR1 is MNHEY and CDR2 is SVGAGI. Trimming removed 1 base from V and 2 bases from J, with 12 bases in between. This CDR3 is built from 15 residues. The CDR3 region has the DNA TGTGCCAGCAGTTACTTGGAGGGAGGCCCCTACGAGCAGTACTTC. This encodes CASSYLEGGPYEQYF.

This clonotype was recorded many times. The chain recombines TRBV9 with TRBJ2-5; TRBD2 agrees at 9 bases. Trimming took 6 bases from V and 5 from J; bases not matched to a gene: 11. Looked up from germline, CDR1 is SGDLS and CDR2 is YYNGEE. This CDR3 region has 15 residues. CDR3 loop: CASTRGAGGGETQYF. CDR3 coding DNA: TGTGCCAGCACAAGGGGAGCGGGAGGAGGGGAGACCCAGTACTTC.

This clonotype was seen a handful of times. The DNA is left out, because the CDR3 cannot be placed on it with certainty; the CDR3 is given as TCRdb lists it. The chain links TRBV24-1 to TRBJ2-2; the table's TRBD1 call for D was not verified on the DNA. Germline V lookup: CDR1 KGHDR, CDR2 SFDVKD. The CDR3 sequence runs 18 residues, both termini included. CDR3 residues: CATSVPVGSSQGSGELFF.

The chain recombines TRBV6-1 with TRBJ2-2; no clear D gene. With 2 bases removed from V and 1 base from J, the gap between germline ends came to 5 bases. The CDR3 has 14 amino acids. CDR1 is MNHNS and CDR2 is SASEGT in the germline V gene. The DNA for the CDR3 is TGTGCCAGCAGTGAACATTGGAACACCGGGGAGCTGTTTTTT. Translation gives CASSEHWNTGELFF.

V is TRBV9 and J is TRBJ2-3; D gene ambiguous. V lost 4 bases, J lost 0 bases, and 18 bases lay in between. This CDR3 contains 17 residues. Germline lookup yields CDR1 SGDLS and CDR2 YYNGEE. CDR3: CASSPRPGTPSTDTQYF. In DNA form, the CDR3 reads TGTGCCAGCAGCCCCCGCCCCGGAACCCCTAGCACAGATACGCAGTATTTT.

This clonotype was found many times. The chain couples TRBV12-3 or TRBV12-4 to TRBJ1-1; D not resolved. This CDR3 contains 17 residues. The V gene lost 3 bases and the J gene lost 1 base, with 18 bases spanning the gap. CDR3 bases: TGTGCCAGCAGTTTTTCCCCAACCGCTCGCACGAACACTGAAGCTTTCTTT. Translated: CASSFSPTARTNTEAFF.

This clonotype was seen a few times. The chain carries TRBV12-3 or TRBV12-4 and TRBJ2-1; 9 bases align to TRBD2. The junction had 4 bases not matched to a gene; V was cut back by 5 bases and J by 5 bases. This CDR3 is 14 amino acids long. CDR3 sequence reads: CASSPRTSDNEQFF. The DNA of the CDR3 is TGTGCCAGCAGTCCCCGGACTAGCGACAATGAGCAGTTCTTC.

This clonotype was detected ten times or more. The rearrangement uses TRBV7-8 and TRBJ2-7, with D perhaps matching TRBD1 (5 bases). CDR3 length: 12 amino acids. Trimming shortened V by 5 bases and J by 4 bases, and 9 bases separated the two germline ends. Germline lookup yields CDR1 SGHVS and CDR2 FQNEAQ. The CDR3 bases are TGTGCCAGCAGCCCAGCAGGGTACGAGCAGTACTTC. As protein: CASSPAGYEQYF.

This clonotype has at least ten counts. The chain has TRBV24-1 and TRBJ1-5; TRBD1 might be the D (6 bases). Looked up from germline, CDR1 is KGHDR and CDR2 is SFDVKD. The CDR3 contains 12 residues. Trimming left V 3 bases short and J 11 bases short, with 10 bases between. The CDR3 reads CATSDQGRAQHF. The CDR3 bases are TGTGCCACCAGTGATCAGGGGCGGGCCCAGCATTTT.

The sample holds many counts of this clonotype. This chain joins TRBV7-2 and TRBJ2-7; D is ambiguous. The CDR3 length is 13 residues. Germline CDR1 reads SGHTA; CDR2 reads FQGNSA. The V and J ends lost 5 bases and 3 bases respectively, with 11 bases between them. This chain's CDR3 is CASSVEPSYEQYF. CDR3 in DNA: TGTGCCAGCAGCGTAGAACCGAGCTACGAGCAGTACTTC.

A few counts support this clonotype. The rearrangement joins TRBV9 to TRBJ2-1; no firm D call. Deletions cut 4 bases from V and 9 bases from J, with 14 bases between. CDR1 and CDR2 from the germline V gene are SGDLS and YYNGEE. The CDR3 has 13 residues. Here the CDR3 reads CASSWKGGGEQFF. In DNA, the CDR3 is TGTGCCAGCAGCTGGAAGGGCGGCGGTGAGCAGTTCTTC. Full variable domain (missing parts from reference TRBV9 and TRBJ2-1): DSGVTQTPKHLITATGQRVTLRCSPRSGDLSVYWYQQSLDQGLQFLIQYYNGEERAKGNILERFSAQQFPDLHSELNLSSLELGDSALYFCASSWKGGGEQFFGPGTRLTVL.